The present entry profiles one TCR beta chain with its context. The data belong to a study of T cell responses to AZD1222 COVID-19 vaccine. Trimming pared 0 bases from V and 8 bases from J, leaving 10 bases between. This CDR3 spans 13 amino acids. Germline values: CDR1 LGHNA, CDR2 YSLEER. Profiled with immunoSEQ multiplex PCR; TCRdb holds only in-frame clones, not every one. The repertoire consists of around 130,000 clones, with 85% to 95% occurring once and the leading ten covering approximately 1.7%. The chain joins TRBV4-3 to TRBJ1-2, with unresolved D. Material: peripheral blood, obtained on day 0 of AZD1222 vaccination. The sequence came from an adult in good health. The CDR3 DNA reads as TGCGCCAGCAGCCAAGATGGCTTCGGGGGCTACACCTTC. Its protein product is CASSQDGFGGYTF.